The 18 T cell receptor beta chains listed next were all sequenced from one sample in a study of PD-L1 blockade in urothelial cancer. TCRdb's table, derived via immunoSEQ multiplex PCR, lists solely in-frame clones and lacks some. Of 80,000 to 90,000 clones listed, about 84% are singletons. Time point specified: pretreatment peripheral blood. Sequencing used PBMCs, obtained around atezolizumab (anti-PD-L1) treatment. The receptors were sampled from a man aged 55 to 70 with urothelial cancer.

The J gene is TRBJ2-1, the V gene TRBV15; 11 bases line up with TRBD2. Germline lookup yields CDR1 LNHNV and CDR2 YYDKDF (reference sequence). The junction had 7 bases not matched to a gene; V was cut back by 2 bases and J by 7 bases. The CDR3 sequence is 16 residues long. CDR3: CATSRPSGRLRNEQFF. Here the CDR3 DNA reads TGTGCCACCAGCAGACCTAGCGGGAGGCTTAGGAATGAGCAGTTCTTC.

V and J are TRBV6-1 and TRBJ2-1; TRBD2 aligns across 8 bases. Germline assignment: CDR1 MNHNS and CDR2 SASEGT. The V gene end was trimmed by 4 bases and the J gene end by 2 bases; junction bases not matched to a gene: 4. CDR3 length equals 15 residues. Here the CDR3 DNA reads TGTGCCAGCAGTGGGCGGGGGGCTCCCTACAATGAGCAGTTCTTC. Its protein product is CASSGRGAPYNEQFF.

CDR3 sequence: CASSYHRAPNQPQHF. The CDR3 DNA follows: TGTGCCAGCAGTTACCACAGGGCTCCCAATCAGCCCCAGCATTTT. The chain has TRBV6-6 and TRBJ1-5, with a weak D call TRBD1 (6 bases). This CDR3 comprises 15 residues. Trimming removed 2 bases at V and 3 bases at J, with 11 bases between. Germline V lookup: CDR1 MNHNY, CDR2 SVGAGI (reference sequence).

V gene TRBV5-1 combines with J gene TRBJ1-1; D perhaps matches TRBD1 (5 bases). This CDR3 is 13 amino acids long. Germline CDR1 SGHRS, CDR2 YFSETQ. Between the trimmed V and J ends, which lost 6 bases and 1 base, there was a span of 10 bases. The CDR3, as DNA: TGCGCCAGCAATCGGGACTCGAACACTGAAGCTTTCTTT. Its protein product is CASNRDSNTEAFF.

The chain employs TRBV10-3 and TRBJ1-5; D is undetermined. V lost 6 bases and J 7 bases, leaving 16 bases between the germline ends. The CDR3 length is 14 residues. Per the germline V gene, CDR1 is ENHRY and CDR2 is SYGVKD. This CDR3 is CAIRATLVGQPQHF. The CDR3 DNA is TGTGCCATCAGGGCGACCCTAGTAGGACAGCCCCAGCATTTT.

V usage is TRBV6-5 and J usage is TRBJ2-1; 12 bases map to TRBD2. From germline, CDR1 is MNHEY and CDR2 SVGAGI. Losses at the gene ends were 4 bases for V and 6 bases for J; bases not matched to a gene: 4. This CDR3 contains 15 residues. The CDR3 DNA follows: TGTGCCAGCAGTTTCGGACTAGCGGGAATCAATGAGCAGTTCTTC. It is translated as CASSFGLAGINEQFF.

The chain couples TRBV7-6 to TRBJ1-2; a weak D match, TRBD1 (5 bases). V lost 5 bases and J lost 8, with 15 bases in between. The CDR3 is made up of 13 amino acids. Germline CDR1 and CDR2: SGHVS and FNYEAQ. CDR3 region: CASSLQGAGGYTF. The CDR3 nucleotides are TGTGCCAGCAGCCTCCAGGGTGCGGGAGGCTACACCTTC.

This chain uses TRBV6-1 with TRBJ1-4, with D unclear. Germline CDR1 is MNHNS and CDR2 is SASEGT. With 0 bases removed from V and 0 bases from J, the gap between germline ends came to 8 bases. The CDR3 is 16 amino acids. The CDR3 loop is CASSEAPIATNEKLFF. The CDR3 DNA is TGTGCCAGCAGTGAAGCTCCCATAGCAACTAATGAAAAACTGTTTTTT.

This clone was found once. The chain combines TRBV2 with TRBJ2-5, with D perhaps TRBD2 (6 bases). CDR3 length: 16 residues. The V and J ends lost 4 bases and 1 base respectively, with 16 bases between them. CDR1 SNHLY and CDR2 FYNNEI come from the germline V gene. The CDR3 DNA follows: TGTGCCAGCAGTGGTTCCTACGGGGGTCCCCAAGAGACCCAGTACTTC. Encoded protein: CASSGSYGGPQETQYF.

The CDR3 nucleotides are TGTGCCAGCAGCTTAGATGGGGGGAGCTATGGCTACACCTTC. Translated: CASSLDGGSYGYTF. The V call is TRBV11-3, the J call TRBJ1-2; a weak D match, TRBD1 (5 bases). This CDR3 comprises 14 residues. The ends were cut back, 0 bases at V and 4 bases at J, with 9 bases in the middle. Germline V gene lookup returns CDR1 SGHNT and CDR2 YENEEA.

The rearrangement joins TRBV5-6 to TRBJ1-2; D not certain. The germline V gene encodes CDR1 SGHDT and CDR2 YYEEEE. CDR3 length: 13 residues. Trimming removed 0 bases at V and 0 bases at J, with 3 bases between. The CDR3 DNA is TGTGCCAGCAGCTTGGCGGCTAACTATGGCTACACCTTC. It encodes CASSLAANYGYTF.

The rearrangement uses TRBV19 and TRBJ1-5; no firm D call. CDR3 size: 14 residues. Trimming took off 7 bases at V and 4 bases at J, with 14 bases between the two ends. Germline CDR1 and CDR2: LNHDA and SQIVND (reference sequence). In DNA form, the CDR3 reads TGTGCCAGTACCGAGGGCCACCGTAATCAGCCCCAGCATTTT. Its translation: CASTEGHRNQPQHF.

CDR3 loop: CASSLELAGGHTGELFF. For the CDR3, the DNA is TGTGCCAGCAGCTTGGAACTAGCGGGGGGCCACACCGGGGAGCTGTTTTTT. The chain uses TRBV5-6 and TRBJ2-2, with TRBD2 identical over 12 bases. CDR1 SGHDT and CDR2 YYEEEE come from the germline V gene. The CDR3 has 17 amino acids. Trimming took 0 bases from V and 3 from J; bases not matched to a gene: 3.

J is TRBJ1-5 and V is TRBV18; D may be TRBD1 (6 bases). This CDR3 is built from 14 residues. V was trimmed by 0 bases and J by 5 bases, leaving 8 bases between them. Germline CDR1 and CDR2: KGHSH and LQKENI. The CDR3 here is CASSPPGGDQPQHF. The CDR3 DNA reads as TGTGCCAGCTCACCACCAGGGGGAGATCAGCCCCAGCATTTT.

The CDR3 DNA reads TGTGCCAGCAGCCACGGCGGGACAGCTCAAGAGACCCAGTACTTC. It encodes CASSHGGTAQETQYF. This chain connects TRBV5-6 to TRBJ2-5, with a possible D match to TRBD1 (7 bases). Germline V gene sequence: CDR1 SGHDT, CDR2 YYEEEE. CDR3 size: 15 residues. V gave up 4 bases and J gave up 2 bases, with 15 bases separating them.

V and J are TRBV28 and TRBJ1-5, with a possible D match to TRBD1 (6 bases). CDR3 length: 15 residues. With 6 bases removed from V and 1 base from J, the gap between germline ends came to 13 bases. The germline gives CDR1 MDHEN, CDR2 SYDVKM. The CDR3 reads CASRTMQGSNQPQHF. CDR3 nucleotide sequence: TGTGCCAGCAGAACGATGCAGGGGAGCAATCAGCCCCAGCATTTT.

This clone was found a few times. The chain has TRBV7-8 and TRBJ1-2; no definite D call. Trimming removed 4 bases from V and 7 bases from J, with 10 bases in between. The CDR3 is 12 residues long. CDR1 and CDR2 from the germline V gene are SGHVS and FQNEAQ. The DNA for the CDR3 is TGTGCCAGCAGCTCCACACGTCGTGGCTACACCTTC. Translation: CASSSTRRGYTF.

The gene calls are TRBV25-1 and TRBJ2-5; 11 bases fit TRBD1. V lost 6 bases, J lost 4 bases, and 7 bases stayed unmatched. The V gene's germline CDR1 is MGHDK and CDR2 SYGVNS. CDR3 length equals 15 residues. The CDR3 loop reads CASSMPGQGGETQYF. DNA of the CDR3: TGTGCCAGCAGCATGCCGGGACAGGGGGGAGAGACCCAGTACTTC.